One TCR beta chain is described in this entry. No antigen is known for it. Germline and junction disagree at one end, which may indicate a read error. This sample stems from a study of cytomegalovirus exposure and HLA in healthy donors. Study-level information: Clustering assigned 70% to 90% of the roughly 420 genotyped donors to the Caucasian-associated ancestry cluster. Overall study findings and caveats: Cytomegalovirus status was reportedly diagnosed by the classifier with high specificity and sensitivity. In all likelihood, a cluster of highly shared sequence variants was a sequencing artifact.

It was with 60 Vbeta and 13 Jbeta primers that the PCR ran. Produced via immunoSEQ multiplex PCR; TCRdb's table is partial and in-frame only. The table lists over 70,000 clones, about 84% of them singletons. Per the germline V gene, CDR1 is SGHRS and CDR2 is YFSETQ. This CDR3 has 14 residues. V is TRBV5-1 and J is TRBJ1-1; D unclear. Material for sequencing was PBMCs. The TCR comes from a man between 18 and 29 years old in good health and CMV-seronegative. CDR3 coding DNA: TGCGCCAGCGGCTTGGTAGCAGTGAACACTGAAGCTTTCTTT. It translates to CASGLVAVNTEAFF.